This entry lists 30 T cell receptor beta chains sequenced from one sample in a study of blood T cell repertoires in COVID-19. TCRdb keeps only in-frame clones here, not all; method: immunoSEQ multiplex PCR. This sample yields under 300,000 clones, of which roughly 80% are seen a single time; 4% belongs to the top ten. Sequenced material: peripheral blood. Receptors originate from a woman aged 40 to 50 with active or convalescent COVID-19.

The CDR3: CASSFLPGYEQYF. CDR3 bases: TGTGCCAGCAGCTTCCTCCCGGGGTACGAGCAGTACTTC. V and J are TRBV6-5 and TRBJ2-7, with D possibly being TRBD2 (5 bases). The V gene lost 6 bases and the J gene lost 4 bases, with 13 bases spanning the gap. This CDR3 spans 13 amino acids. The V gene's germline CDR1 is MNHEY and CDR2 SVGAGI.

This clone has more than one count but fewer than ten. This rearrangement joins TRBV21-1 to TRBJ1-1; TRBD1, the table's D call, was not compared with the DNA. TRBV21-1 is noted as a pseudogene. CDR3 length: 14 amino acids. The CDR3 loop is CAAGQGVRGTEAFF. The CDR3, as DNA: TGTGCCGCCGGACAGGGTGTGAGGGGAACTGAAGCTTTCTTT.

CDR3 DNA sequence: TGTGCCAGCAGTGAATACAGGGACTCTGGAAACACCATATATTTT. As protein: CASSEYRDSGNTIYF. J is TRBJ1-3 and V is TRBV28; D is perhaps TRBD1 (6 bases). Trimming left V 5 bases short and J 0 bases short, with 11 bases between. The CDR3 totals 15 residues. The germline V gene encodes CDR1 MDHEN and CDR2 SYDVKM.

This chain joins TRBV11-2 and TRBJ1-3; a possible D gene is TRBD1 (5 bases). V dropped 3 bases and J dropped 2 bases, with 14 bases sitting between them. Germline lookup yields CDR1 SGHAT and CDR2 FQNNGV. The CDR3 has 16 residues. CDR3 sequence: CASSFQSRGPGNTIYF. In nucleotides, the CDR3 is TGTGCCAGCAGCTTTCAGTCAAGGGGCCCTGGAAACACCATATATTTT.

This chain uses TRBV15 with TRBJ1-5; 7 nucleotides agree with TRBD1. CDR3 length: 15 amino acids. The V and J ends lost 4 bases and 5 bases, in that order; junction bases with no gene match: 8. The germline V gene encodes CDR1 LNHNV and CDR2 YYDKDF (reference sequence). The CDR3 region has the DNA TGTGCCACCAGCACAGACAGGGCAGGGTATCAGCCCCAGCATTTT. Translation gives CATSTDRAGYQPQHF.

The genes are TRBV13 and TRBJ2-1; 10 bases line up with TRBD1. The CDR3 spans 14 residues. J lost 7 bases, V lost 5 bases, and 5 bases had no gene match. The germline V gene has CDR1 PRHDT and CDR2 FYEKMQ (reference sequence). The DNA of the CDR3 is TGTGCCAGCAGCGTATGGGACAGGGGAAATGAGCAGTTCTTC. Protein: CASSVWDRGNEQFF. Variable domain in full (rest from reference TRBV13 and TRBJ2-1): AAGVIQSPRHLIKEKRETATLKCYPIPRHDTVYWYQQGPGQDPQFLISFYEKMQSDKGSIPDRFSAQQFSDYHSELNMSSLELGDSALYFCASSVWDRGNEQFFGPGTRLTVL.

CDR3 bases: TGTGCCACCAGTGAAGACCGGGACAGCTATTACAATGAGCAGTTCTTC. Protein product: CATSEDRDSYYNEQFF. The chain uses TRBV24-1 and TRBJ2-1; 7 bases are a match to TRBD1. The CDR3 runs to 16 residues. The germline CDR1 and CDR2 sequences are KGHDR and SFDVKD. V was clipped by 4 bases and J by 4 bases; unmatched bases: 9.

This clone was observed a single time. The chain uses TRBV6-5 and TRBJ1-4; D possibly corresponds to TRBD1 (5 bases). This CDR3 spans 14 amino acids. Trimming took 6 bases from V and 6 from J, leaving 14 bases between them. The germline gives CDR1 MNHEY, CDR2 SVGAGI. The CDR3 DNA sequence: TGTGCCAGCAGCGACTGGGACTATTATGAAAAACTGTTTTTT. It yields the protein CASSDWDYYEKLFF.

The chain recombines TRBV11-1 with TRBJ1-5; D uncertain. Germline V gives CDR1 SGHAT, CDR2 FQDESV (reference sequence). The germline V and J ends were trimmed by 4 bases and 6 bases, with 13 bases remaining between them. The CDR3 covers 14 residues. CDR3 in amino acids: CASSSRRASQPQHF. In DNA form, the CDR3 reads TGTGCCAGCAGCTCTAGGAGGGCGTCTCAGCCCCAGCATTTT.

The chain employs TRBV11-1 and TRBJ2-5; D is perhaps TRBD1 (5 bases). Trimming removed 1 base from V and 4 bases from J, with 10 bases in between. This CDR3 is 14 amino acids long. The germline V gene has CDR1 SGHAT and CDR2 FQDESV (reference sequence). CDR3 in DNA: TGTGCCAGCAGCTTAGGGGGTGGGGCAGAGACCCAGTACTTC. Protein: CASSLGGGAETQYF.

This chain joins TRBV5-1 and TRBJ1-3, with D unclear. Germline values: CDR1 SGHRS, CDR2 YFSETQ. The ends were cut back, 0 bases at V and 0 bases at J, with 10 bases in the middle. The CDR3 consists of 16 residues. CDR3 in amino acids: CASSLGTGSSGNTIYF. In DNA, the CDR3 is TGCGCCAGCAGCTTGGGTACGGGATCCTCTGGAAACACCATATATTTT.

The chain couples TRBV7-2 to TRBJ2-3; perhaps TRBD2 as D (7 bases). Trimming shortened V by 9 bases and J by 4 bases, and 17 bases separated the two germline ends. CDR1 and CDR2 from the germline V gene are SGHTA and FQGNSA. This CDR3 has 14 amino acids. This CDR3 is CASREGGPADTQYF. For the CDR3, the DNA is TGTGCCAGTAGAGAGGGGGGGCCTGCAGATACGCAGTATTTT.

V usage is TRBV6-5 and J usage is TRBJ1-2; D is possibly TRBD1 (5 bases). Germline V gene lookup returns CDR1 MNHEY and CDR2 SVGAGI. With 8 bases removed from V and 0 bases from J, the gap between germline ends came to 13 bases. The CDR3 totals 14 residues. The CDR3 sequence is CASSMTVANYGYTF. Here the CDR3 DNA reads TGTGCCAGCTCCATGACAGTAGCTAACTATGGCTACACCTTC.

The chain uses TRBV7-9 and TRBJ1-5; a weak D match, TRBD1 (6 bases). V gave up 3 bases and J gave up 1 base, with 7 bases separating them. This CDR3 comprises 14 residues. The germline V gene has CDR1 SEHNR and CDR2 FQNEAQ (reference sequence). The CDR3 spells CASSFQGSNQPQHF. The CDR3 DNA is TGTGCCAGCAGCTTCCAGGGGAGCAATCAGCCCCAGCATTTT.

The CDR3 region is CASSSRDRGGEAFF. The CDR3 region has the DNA TGCGCCAGCAGCTCCCGGGACAGGGGAGGAGAAGCTTTCTTT. J is TRBJ1-1 and V is TRBV5-1; TRBD1 agrees at 10 bases. Per germline, CDR1 SGHRS and CDR2 YFSETQ. The CDR3 is 14 amino acids. V was pared by 3 bases and J by 8 bases, with 7 bases of the junction left unmatched. Based on the CDR3 plus reference TRBV5-1 and TRBJ1-1, the full variable domain is KAGVTQTPRYLIKTRGQQVTLSCSPISGHRSVSWYQQTPGQGLQFLFEYFSETQRNKGNFPGRFSGRQFSNSRSEMNVSTLELGDSALYLCASSSRDRGGEAFFGQGTRLTVV.

The rearrangement uses TRBV6-5 and TRBJ1-3; no clear D. The CDR3 totals 15 residues. Trimming removed 3 bases at V and 0 bases at J, with 9 bases between. Germline V gene lookup returns CDR1 MNHEY and CDR2 SVGAGI. CDR3 loop: CASSYGRVSGNTIYF. The CDR3 DNA sequence: TGTGCCAGCAGTTATGGGAGAGTCTCTGGAAACACCATATATTTT.

This clone was counted only a few times. Additional DNA sequences in this sample encode the identical CDR3. This chain joins TRBV7-9 and TRBJ1-4; D gene unclear. V was pared by 2 bases and J by 7 bases, with 2 bases between. The CDR3 runs 11 residues. In germline, CDR1 is SEHNR, CDR2 FQNEAQ (reference sequence). CDR3 nucleotides: TGTGCCAGCAGCTTACGTGAAAAACTGTTTTTT. It codes for CASSLREKLFF.

V gene TRBV10-3 combines with J gene TRBJ2-1; D might be TRBD2 (7 bases). This CDR3 has 13 residues. Trimming removed 10 bases at V and 5 bases at J, with 15 bases between. Germline CDR1 is ENHRY and CDR2 is SYGVKD. The CDR3 loop reads CATYGGADNEQFF. The CDR3 bases are TGTGCCACATATGGGGGGGCTGACAATGAGCAGTTCTTC.

The V and J genes are TRBV6-5 and TRBJ1-5, with D hard to call. Trimming shortened V by 5 bases and J by 9 bases, and 11 bases separated the two germline ends. This CDR3 is 12 amino acids long. The germline CDR1 and CDR2 sequences are MNHEY and SVGAGI. DNA of the CDR3: TGTGCCAGCAGTACCCGACCGGGGCCCCAGCATTTT. Residues: CASSTRPGPQHF.

The rearrangement uses TRBV27 and TRBJ1-2; tentatively, D is TRBD1 (5 bases). The germline V and J ends were trimmed by 3 bases and 8 bases, with 16 bases remaining between them. This CDR3 has 14 amino acids. From germline, CDR1 is MNHEY and CDR2 SMNVEV (reference sequence). The CDR3 here is CASSFSSGQVGYTF. CDR3 bases: TGTGCCAGCAGTTTCTCTTCAGGGCAAGTCGGCTACACCTTC.

The chain recombines TRBV3-1 (or the pseudogene TRBV3-2) with TRBJ2-3, with D perhaps matching TRBD2 (6 bases). Trimming removed 4 bases from V and 4 bases from J, with 12 bases in between. Germline V gene lookup returns CDR1 LGHDT and CDR2 YNNKEL (reference sequence). This CDR3 has 14 amino acids. The CDR3 DNA is TGTGCCAGCAGCCGTAGACCGGGGGCAGATACGCAGTATTTT. It is translated as CASSRRPGADTQYF.

The V gene is TRBV5-6, the J gene TRBJ1-4, with TRBD1 matching over 8 bases. The V gene's germline CDR1 is SGHDT and CDR2 YYEEEE. The CDR3 length is 16 residues. The junction had 7 bases not matched to a gene; V was cut back by 5 bases and J by 1 base. CDR3 region: CASRSTGAGTNEKLFF. The CDR3 DNA reads TGTGCCAGCAGGTCGACAGGGGCTGGAACTAATGAAAAACTGTTTTTT.

The chain carries TRBV19 and TRBJ2-5; D gene ambiguous. The V gene lost 5 bases and the J gene lost 4 bases, with 8 bases spanning the gap. Per the germline V gene, CDR1 is LNHDA and CDR2 is SQIVND (reference sequence). The CDR3 totals 12 residues. The CDR3 here is CASSAERETQYF. The DNA of the CDR3 is TGTGCCAGTAGTGCTGAGAGAGAGACCCAGTACTTC.

V is TRBV12-3 or TRBV12-4 and J is TRBJ2-7; 8 positions match TRBD1. The V segment lost 5 bases and the J segment 4 bases; nucleotides outside the gene matches: 4. The CDR3 consists of 13 residues. The CDR3 bases are TGTGCCAGCAGTCGACAGGGGTTTTACGAGCAGTACGTC. This translates into CASSRQGFYEQYV.

The V call is TRBV19, the J call TRBJ2-3; 12 nucleotides line up with TRBD2. The CDR3 covers 16 residues. Looked up from germline, CDR1 is LNHDA and CDR2 is SQIVND (reference sequence). J was trimmed by 3 bases and V by 4 bases; bases with no gene match: 5. CDR3 DNA sequence: TGTGCCAGTAGTAGATGGACTAGCGGGGAGACAGATACGCAGTATTTT. This gives the protein CASSRWTSGETDTQYF.

The CDR3 nucleotides read TGTGCCAGCAGCCCTCTCGGGGGACTTGTCACTGAAGCTTTCTTT. It encodes CASSPLGGLVTEAFF. This chain links TRBV2 with TRBJ1-1; perhaps TRBD1 as D (5 bases). The germline CDR1 and CDR2 sequences are SNHLY and FYNNEI. The CDR3 sequence is 15 residues long. V shed 6 bases and J shed 4 bases, with 18 bases lying between them.

This chain uses TRBV7-7 with TRBJ1-3; D is ambiguous. The CDR3 has 14 amino acids. Germline values: CDR1 SSHAT, CDR2 FNYEAQ (reference sequence). V lost 11 bases to trimming and J lost 6 bases, with 20 bases between them. CDR3 DNA sequence: TGTGCCCCCACGTTTCTCTGCCTAGCAAACACCATATATTTT. It translates to CAPTFLCLANTIYF.

The chain combines TRBV16 with TRBJ1-2, with 7 positions matching TRBD1. V was pared by 2 bases and J by 7 bases, with 10 bases of the junction left unmatched. The CDR3 loop spans 15 amino acids. CDR1 KGHSY and CDR2 FQNENV come from the germline V gene. CDR3 loop: CASSQRQGQNSGYTF. As DNA, the CDR3 is TGTGCCAGCAGCCAACGGCAGGGACAGAATAGTGGCTACACCTTC.

The V and J genes are TRBV4-2 and TRBJ2-6; 10 nucleotides match TRBD1. Per the germline V gene, CDR1 is LGHNA and CDR2 is YNFKEQ. With V trimmed by 5 bases and J by 4 bases, 8 bases remained unmatched. The CDR3 loop spans 17 amino acids. As DNA, the CDR3 is TGTGCCAGCAGCACCGGACAGGGGGTGGAAGGGGCCAACGTCCTGACTTTC. Translating gives CASSTGQGVEGANVLTF.

The chain is built from TRBV4-1 and TRBJ2-3; tentatively, D is TRBD2 (6 bases). The CDR3 extends over 15 amino acids. V was shortened by 2 bases and J by 1 base, with 10 bases between the two germline ends. Germline loops: CDR1 MGHRA, CDR2 YSYEKL. CDR3 loop: CASSQIGGRTDTQYF. CDR3 nucleotide sequence: TGCGCCAGCAGCCAAATCGGGGGACGCACAGATACGCAGTATTTT.